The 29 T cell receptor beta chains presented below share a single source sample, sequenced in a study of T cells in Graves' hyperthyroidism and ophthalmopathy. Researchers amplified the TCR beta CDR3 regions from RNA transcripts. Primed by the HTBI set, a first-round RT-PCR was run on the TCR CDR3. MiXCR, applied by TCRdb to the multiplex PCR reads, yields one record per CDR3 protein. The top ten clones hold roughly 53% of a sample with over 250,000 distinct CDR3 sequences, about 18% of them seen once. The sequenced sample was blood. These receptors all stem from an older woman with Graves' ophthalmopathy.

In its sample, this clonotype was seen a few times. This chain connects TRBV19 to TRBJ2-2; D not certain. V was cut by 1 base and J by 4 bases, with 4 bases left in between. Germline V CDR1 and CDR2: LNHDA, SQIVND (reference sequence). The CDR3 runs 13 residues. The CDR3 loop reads CASSIGSTGELFF. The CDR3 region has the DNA TGTGCCAGTAGTATAGGGAGCACCGGGGAGCTGTTTTTT.

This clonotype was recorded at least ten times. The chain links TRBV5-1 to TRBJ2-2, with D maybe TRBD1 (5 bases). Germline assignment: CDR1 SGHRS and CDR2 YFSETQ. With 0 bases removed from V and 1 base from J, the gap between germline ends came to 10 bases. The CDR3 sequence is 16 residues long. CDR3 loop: CASSLEQGRNTGELFF. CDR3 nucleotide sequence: TGCGCCAGCAGCTTGGAGCAGGGCAGGAACACCGGGGAGCTGTTTTTT. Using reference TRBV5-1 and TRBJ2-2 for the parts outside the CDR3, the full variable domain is KAGVTQTPRYLIKTRGQQVTLSCSPISGHRSVSWYQQTPGQGLQFLFEYFSETQRNKGNFPGRFSGRQFSNSRSEMNVSTLELGDSALYLCASSLEQGRNTGELFFGEGSRLTVL.

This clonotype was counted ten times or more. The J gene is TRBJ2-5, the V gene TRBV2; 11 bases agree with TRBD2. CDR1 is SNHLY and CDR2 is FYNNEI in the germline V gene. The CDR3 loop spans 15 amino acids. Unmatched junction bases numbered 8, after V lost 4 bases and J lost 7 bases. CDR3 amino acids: CASSGRLAGSVTQYF. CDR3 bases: TGTGCCAGCAGTGGAAGACTAGCGGGATCAGTGACCCAGTACTTC.

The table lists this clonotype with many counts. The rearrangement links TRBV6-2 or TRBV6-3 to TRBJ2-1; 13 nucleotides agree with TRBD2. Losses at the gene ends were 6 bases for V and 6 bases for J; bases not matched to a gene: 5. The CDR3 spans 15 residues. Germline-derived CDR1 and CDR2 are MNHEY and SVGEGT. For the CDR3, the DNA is TGTGCCAGCAGAAAACTAGCGGGAGGGGTCAATGAGCAGTTCTTC. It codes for CASRKLAGGVNEQFF.

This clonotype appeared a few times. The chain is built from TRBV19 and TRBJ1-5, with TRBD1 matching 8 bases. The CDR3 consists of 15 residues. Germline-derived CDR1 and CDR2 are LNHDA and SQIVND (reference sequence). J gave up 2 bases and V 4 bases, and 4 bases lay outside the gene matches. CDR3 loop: CASSTDRGGNQPQHF. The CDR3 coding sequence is TGTGCCAGTAGTACTGACAGGGGAGGCAATCAGCCCCAGCATTTT.

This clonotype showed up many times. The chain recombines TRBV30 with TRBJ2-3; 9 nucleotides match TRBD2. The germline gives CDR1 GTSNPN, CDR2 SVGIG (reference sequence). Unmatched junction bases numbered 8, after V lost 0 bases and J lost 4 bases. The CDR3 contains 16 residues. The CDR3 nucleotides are TGTGCCTGGAGTGTCGGGAGCGGGAGGTTTTCAGATACGCAGTATTTT. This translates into CAWSVGSGRFSDTQYF.

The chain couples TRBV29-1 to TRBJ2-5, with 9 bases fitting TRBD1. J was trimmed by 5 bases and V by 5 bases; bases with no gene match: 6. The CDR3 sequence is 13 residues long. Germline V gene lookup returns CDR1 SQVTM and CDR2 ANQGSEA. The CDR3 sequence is CSVSGTGWETQYF. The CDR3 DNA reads TGCAGCGTTTCCGGGACAGGGTGGGAGACCCAGTACTTC.

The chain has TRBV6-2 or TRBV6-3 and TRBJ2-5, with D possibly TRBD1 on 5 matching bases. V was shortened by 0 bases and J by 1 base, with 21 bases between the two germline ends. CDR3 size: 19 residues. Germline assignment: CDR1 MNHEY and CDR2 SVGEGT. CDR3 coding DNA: TGTGCCAGCAGTTACTCGAAGTTTCTGGGGCCTCGGACCCAAGAGACCCAGTACTTC. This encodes CASSYSKFLGPRTQETQYF.

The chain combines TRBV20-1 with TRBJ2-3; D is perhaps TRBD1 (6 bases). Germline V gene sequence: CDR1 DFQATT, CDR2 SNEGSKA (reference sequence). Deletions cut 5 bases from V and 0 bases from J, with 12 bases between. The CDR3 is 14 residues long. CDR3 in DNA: TGCAGTGCTGAAGGACAGAGAAGCACAGATACGCAGTATTTT. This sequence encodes CSAEGQRSTDTQYF.

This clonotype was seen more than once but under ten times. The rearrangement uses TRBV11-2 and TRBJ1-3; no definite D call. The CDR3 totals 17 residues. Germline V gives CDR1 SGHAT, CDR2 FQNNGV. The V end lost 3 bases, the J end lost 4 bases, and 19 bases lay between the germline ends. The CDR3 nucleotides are TGTGCCAGCAGCTTCTCCCAGCCGGGGTTTTCGGGAAACACCATATATTTT. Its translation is CASSFSQPGFSGNTIYF.

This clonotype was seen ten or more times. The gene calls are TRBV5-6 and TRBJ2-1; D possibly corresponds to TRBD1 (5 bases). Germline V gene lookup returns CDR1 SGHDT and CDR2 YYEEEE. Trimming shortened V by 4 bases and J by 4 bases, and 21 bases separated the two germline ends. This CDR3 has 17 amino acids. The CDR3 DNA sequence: TGTGCCAGCAGCCGAACCATATCGACAGCCACATACAATGAGCAGTTCTTC. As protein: CASSRTISTATYNEQFF. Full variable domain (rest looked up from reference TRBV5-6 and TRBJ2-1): DAGVTQSPTHLIKTRGQQVTLRCSPKSGHDTVSWYQQALGQGPQFIFQYYEEEERQRGNFPDRFSGHQFPNYSSELNVNALLLGDSALYLCASSRTISTATYNEQFFGPGTRLTVL.

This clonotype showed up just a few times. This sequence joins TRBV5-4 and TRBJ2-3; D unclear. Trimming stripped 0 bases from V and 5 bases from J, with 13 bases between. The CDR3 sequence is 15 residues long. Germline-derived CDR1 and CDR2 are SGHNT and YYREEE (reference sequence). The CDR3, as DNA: TGTGCCAGCAGCTTGGGATCGCGGATTCTAGATACGCAGTATTTT. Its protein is CASSLGSRILDTQYF.

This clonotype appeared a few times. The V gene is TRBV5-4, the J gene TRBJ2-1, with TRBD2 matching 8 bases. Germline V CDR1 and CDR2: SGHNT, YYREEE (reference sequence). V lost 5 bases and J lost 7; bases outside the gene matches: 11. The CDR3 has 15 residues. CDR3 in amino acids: CASRPTTSESNEQFF. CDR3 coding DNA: TGTGCCAGCAGACCTACGACTAGCGAGTCGAATGAGCAGTTCTTC.

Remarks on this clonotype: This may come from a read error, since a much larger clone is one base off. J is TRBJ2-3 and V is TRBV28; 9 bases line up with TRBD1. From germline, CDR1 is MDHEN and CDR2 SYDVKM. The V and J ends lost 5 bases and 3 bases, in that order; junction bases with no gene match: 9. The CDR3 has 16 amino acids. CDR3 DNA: TGTGCCAGCAGTACGTGGGACAGGGAGTCAACAGATACGCAGTATTTT. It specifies CASSTWDRESTDTQYF.

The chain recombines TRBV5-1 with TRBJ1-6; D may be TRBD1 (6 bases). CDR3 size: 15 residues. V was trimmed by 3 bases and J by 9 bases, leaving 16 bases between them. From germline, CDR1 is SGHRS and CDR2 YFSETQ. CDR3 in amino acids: CASSWGGRDGSPLHF. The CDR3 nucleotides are TGCGCCAGCAGCTGGGGGGGCAGGGACGGTTCACCCCTCCACTTT.

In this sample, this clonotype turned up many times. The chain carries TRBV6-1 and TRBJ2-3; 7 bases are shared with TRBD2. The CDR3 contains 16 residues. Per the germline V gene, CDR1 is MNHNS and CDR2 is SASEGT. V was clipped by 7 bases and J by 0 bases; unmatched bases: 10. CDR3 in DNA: TGTGCCAGCAACACACTAGCGACAGCTAGCACAGATACGCAGTATTTT. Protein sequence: CASNTLATASTDTQYF.

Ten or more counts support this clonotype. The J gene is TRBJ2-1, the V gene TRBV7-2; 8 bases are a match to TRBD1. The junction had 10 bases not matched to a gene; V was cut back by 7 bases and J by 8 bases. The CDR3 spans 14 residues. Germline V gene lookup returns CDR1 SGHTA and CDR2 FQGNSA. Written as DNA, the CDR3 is TGTGCCAGCAACGACAGGGGAAGGGCCGATGAGCAGTTCTTC. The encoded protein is CASNDRGRADEQFF. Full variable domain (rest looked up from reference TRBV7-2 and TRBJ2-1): GAGVSQSPSNKVTEKGKDVELRCDPISGHTALYWYRQSLGQGLEFLIYFQGNSAPDKSGLPSDRFSAERTGGSVSTLTIQRTQQEDSAVYLCASNDRGRADEQFFGPGTRLTVL.

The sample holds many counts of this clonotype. The CDR3 DNA reads TGTGCCACCAGCAGCAGTGATCGGGGTACGCAGTATTTT. It yields the protein CATSSSDRGTQYF. This chain uses TRBV15 with TRBJ2-3, with D possibly TRBD2 on 5 matching bases. The germline V and J ends were trimmed by 3 bases and 8 bases, with 12 bases remaining between them. Looked up from germline, CDR1 is LNHNV and CDR2 is YYDKDF (reference sequence). CDR3 length: 13 amino acids.

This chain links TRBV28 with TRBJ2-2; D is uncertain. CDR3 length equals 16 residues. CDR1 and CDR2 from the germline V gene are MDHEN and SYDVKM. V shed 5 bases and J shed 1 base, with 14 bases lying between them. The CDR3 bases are TGTGCCAGCAGTGTCTCCCTAGAGTTGAACACCGGGGAGCTGTTTTTT. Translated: CASSVSLELNTGELFF.

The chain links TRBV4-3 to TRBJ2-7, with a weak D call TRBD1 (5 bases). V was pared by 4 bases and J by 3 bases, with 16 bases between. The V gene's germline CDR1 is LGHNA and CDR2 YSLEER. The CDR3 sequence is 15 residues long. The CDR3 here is CASSPYVGDLYEQYF. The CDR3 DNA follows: TGCGCCAGCAGCCCCTACGTAGGGGATCTCTACGAGCAGTACTTC.

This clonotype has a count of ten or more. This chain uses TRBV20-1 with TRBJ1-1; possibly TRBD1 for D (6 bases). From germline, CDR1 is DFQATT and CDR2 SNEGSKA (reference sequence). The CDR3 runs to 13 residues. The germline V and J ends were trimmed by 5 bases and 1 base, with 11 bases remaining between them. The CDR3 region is CSAPDRRNTEAFF. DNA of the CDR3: TGCAGTGCTCCTGACAGGAGGAACACTGAAGCTTTCTTT.

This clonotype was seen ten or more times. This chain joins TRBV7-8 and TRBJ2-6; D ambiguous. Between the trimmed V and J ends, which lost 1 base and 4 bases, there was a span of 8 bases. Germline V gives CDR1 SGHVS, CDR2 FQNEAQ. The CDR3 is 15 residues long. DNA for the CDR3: TGTGCCAGCAGCTTAGGAGCGACCGGGGCCAACGTCCTGACTTTC. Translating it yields CASSLGATGANVLTF.

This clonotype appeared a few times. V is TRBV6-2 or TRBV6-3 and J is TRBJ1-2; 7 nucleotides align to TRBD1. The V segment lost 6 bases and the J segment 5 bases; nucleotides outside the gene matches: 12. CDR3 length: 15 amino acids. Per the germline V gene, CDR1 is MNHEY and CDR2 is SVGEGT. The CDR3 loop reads CASSLLGQTPYGYTF. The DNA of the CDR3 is TGTGCCAGCAGCCTTTTGGGACAGACCCCGTATGGCTACACCTTC.

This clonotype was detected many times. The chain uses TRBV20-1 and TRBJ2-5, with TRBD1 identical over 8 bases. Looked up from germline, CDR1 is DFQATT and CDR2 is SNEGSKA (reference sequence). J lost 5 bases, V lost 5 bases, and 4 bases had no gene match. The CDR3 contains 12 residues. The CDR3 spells CSAAGQAETQYF. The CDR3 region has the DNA TGCAGTGCTGCGGGACAGGCGGAGACCCAGTACTTC.

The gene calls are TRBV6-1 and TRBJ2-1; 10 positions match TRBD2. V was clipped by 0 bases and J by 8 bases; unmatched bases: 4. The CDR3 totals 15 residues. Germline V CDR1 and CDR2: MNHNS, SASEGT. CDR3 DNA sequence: TGTGCCAGCAGTGAAGCTCTAGCGGGAGTGGATGAGCAGTTCTTC. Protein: CASSEALAGVDEQFF.

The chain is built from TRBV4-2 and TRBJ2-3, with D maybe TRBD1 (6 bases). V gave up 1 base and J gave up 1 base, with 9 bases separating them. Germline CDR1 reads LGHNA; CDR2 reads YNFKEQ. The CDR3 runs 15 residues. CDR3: CASSQAGAGTDTQYF. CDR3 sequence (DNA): TGTGCCAGCAGCCAAGCAGGGGCCGGCACAGATACGCAGTATTTT.

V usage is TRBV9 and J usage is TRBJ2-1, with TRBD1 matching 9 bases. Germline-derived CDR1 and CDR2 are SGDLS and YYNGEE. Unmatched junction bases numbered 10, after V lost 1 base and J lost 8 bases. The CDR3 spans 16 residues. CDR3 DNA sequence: TGTGCCAGCAGCGTAAGGGGACAGGGTTCCGGCGATGAGCAGTTCTTC. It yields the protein CASSVRGQGSGDEQFF. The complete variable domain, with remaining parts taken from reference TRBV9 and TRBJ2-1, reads DSGVTQTPKHLITATGQRVTLRCSPRSGDLSVYWYQQSLDQGLQFLIQYYNGEERAKGNILERFSAQQFPDLHSELNLSSLELGDSALYFCASSVRGQGSGDEQFFGPGTRLTVL.

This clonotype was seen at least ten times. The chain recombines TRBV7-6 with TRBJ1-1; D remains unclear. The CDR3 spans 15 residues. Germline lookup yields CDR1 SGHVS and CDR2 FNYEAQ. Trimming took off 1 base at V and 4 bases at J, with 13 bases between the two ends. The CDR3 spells CASSLVTPMLTEAFF. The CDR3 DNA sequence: TGTGCCAGCAGCTTAGTAACCCCGATGCTCACTGAAGCTTTCTTT.

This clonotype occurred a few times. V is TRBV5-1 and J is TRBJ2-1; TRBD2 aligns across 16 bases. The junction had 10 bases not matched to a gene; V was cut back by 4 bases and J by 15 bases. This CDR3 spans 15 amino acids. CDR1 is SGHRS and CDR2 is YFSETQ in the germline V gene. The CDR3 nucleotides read TGCGCCAGCAGCCCGGGGACTAGCGGGAGGGCCCATGGGTTCTTC. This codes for CASSPGTSGRAHGFF. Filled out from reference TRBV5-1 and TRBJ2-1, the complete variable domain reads KAGVTQTPRYLIKTRGQQVTLSCSPISGHRSVSWYQQTPGQGLQFLFEYFSETQRNKGNFPGRFSGRQFSNSRSEMNVSTLELGDSALYLCASSPGTSGRAHGFFGPGTRLTVL.